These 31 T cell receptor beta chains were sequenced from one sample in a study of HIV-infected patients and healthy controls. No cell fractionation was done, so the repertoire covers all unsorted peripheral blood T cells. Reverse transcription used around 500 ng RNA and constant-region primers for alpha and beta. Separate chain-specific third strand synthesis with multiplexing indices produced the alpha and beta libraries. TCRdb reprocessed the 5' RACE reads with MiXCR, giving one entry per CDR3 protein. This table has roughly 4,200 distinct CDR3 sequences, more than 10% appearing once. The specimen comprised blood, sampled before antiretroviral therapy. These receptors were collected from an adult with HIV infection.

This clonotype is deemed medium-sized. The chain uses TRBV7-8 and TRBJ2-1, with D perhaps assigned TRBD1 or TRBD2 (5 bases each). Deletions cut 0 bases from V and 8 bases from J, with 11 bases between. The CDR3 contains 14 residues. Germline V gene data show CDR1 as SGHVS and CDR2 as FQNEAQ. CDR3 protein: CASSLAGVGHEQFF. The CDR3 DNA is TGTGCCAGCAGCTTAGCGGGGGTTGGGCATGAGCAGTTCTTC.

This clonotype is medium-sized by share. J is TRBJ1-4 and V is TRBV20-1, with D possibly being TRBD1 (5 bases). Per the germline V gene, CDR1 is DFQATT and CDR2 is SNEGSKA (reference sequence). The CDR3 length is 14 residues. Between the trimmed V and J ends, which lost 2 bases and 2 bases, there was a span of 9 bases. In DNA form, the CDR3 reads TGCAGTGCTAGACCCCGGGGGACTAATGAAAAACTGTTTTTT. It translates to CSARPRGTNEKLFF.

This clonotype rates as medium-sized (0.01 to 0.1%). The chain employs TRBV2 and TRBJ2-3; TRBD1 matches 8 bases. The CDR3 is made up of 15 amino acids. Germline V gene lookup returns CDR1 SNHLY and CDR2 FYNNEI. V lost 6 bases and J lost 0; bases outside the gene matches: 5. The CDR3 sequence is CASSGTGASTDTQYF. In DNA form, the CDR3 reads TGTGCCAGCAGCGGGACAGGCGCGAGCACAGATACGCAGTATTTT.

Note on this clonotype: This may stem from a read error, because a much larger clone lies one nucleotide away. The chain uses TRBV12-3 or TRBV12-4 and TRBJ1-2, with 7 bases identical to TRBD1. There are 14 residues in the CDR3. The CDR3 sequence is CGSSQTGTEANRTF. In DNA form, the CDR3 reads TGTGGCAGCAGTCAAACCGGGACAGAGGCCAATCGCACCTTC.

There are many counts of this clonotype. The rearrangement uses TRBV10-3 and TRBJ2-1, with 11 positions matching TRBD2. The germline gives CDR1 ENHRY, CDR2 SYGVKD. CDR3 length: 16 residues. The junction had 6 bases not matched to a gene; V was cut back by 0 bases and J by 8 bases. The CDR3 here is CAISESIAGGGDEQFF. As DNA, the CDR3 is TGTGCCATCAGTGAGTCGATAGCGGGAGGGGGAGATGAGCAGTTCTTC.

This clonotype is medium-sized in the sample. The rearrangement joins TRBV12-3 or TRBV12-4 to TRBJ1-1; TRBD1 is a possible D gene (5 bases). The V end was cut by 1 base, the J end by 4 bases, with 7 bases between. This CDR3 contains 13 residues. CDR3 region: CASSLEGITEAFF. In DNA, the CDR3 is TGTGCCAGCAGTTTAGAGGGGATCACTGAAGCTTTCTTT.

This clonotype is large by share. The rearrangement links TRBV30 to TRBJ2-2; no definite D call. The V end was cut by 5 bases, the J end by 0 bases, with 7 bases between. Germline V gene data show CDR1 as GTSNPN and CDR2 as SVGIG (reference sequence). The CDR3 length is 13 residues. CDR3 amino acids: CAWDGSNTGELFF. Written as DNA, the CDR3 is TGTGCCTGGGACGGTTCGAACACCGGGGAGCTGTTTTTT.

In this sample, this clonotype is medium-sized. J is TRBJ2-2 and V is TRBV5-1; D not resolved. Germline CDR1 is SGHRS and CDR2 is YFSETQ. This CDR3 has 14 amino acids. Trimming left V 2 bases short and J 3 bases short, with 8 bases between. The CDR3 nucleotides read TGCGCCAGCAGCTTTGAAGGGTACACCGGGGAGCTGTTTTTT. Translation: CASSFEGYTGELFF.

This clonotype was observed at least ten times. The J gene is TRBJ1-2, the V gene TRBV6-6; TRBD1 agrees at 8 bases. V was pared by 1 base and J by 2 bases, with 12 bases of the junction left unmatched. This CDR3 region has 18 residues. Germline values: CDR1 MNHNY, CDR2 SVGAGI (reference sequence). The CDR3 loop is CASSYFSKGQVTNYGYTF. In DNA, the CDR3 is TGTGCCAGCAGTTACTTCTCGAAGGGACAGGTTACGAACTATGGCTACACCTTC.

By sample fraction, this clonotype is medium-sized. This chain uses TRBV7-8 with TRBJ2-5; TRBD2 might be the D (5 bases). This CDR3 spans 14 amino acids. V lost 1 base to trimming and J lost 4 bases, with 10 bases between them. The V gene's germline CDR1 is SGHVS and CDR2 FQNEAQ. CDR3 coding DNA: TGTGCCAGCAGCTTAGAAACCCGGGGAGAGACCCAGTACTTC. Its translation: CASSLETRGETQYF.

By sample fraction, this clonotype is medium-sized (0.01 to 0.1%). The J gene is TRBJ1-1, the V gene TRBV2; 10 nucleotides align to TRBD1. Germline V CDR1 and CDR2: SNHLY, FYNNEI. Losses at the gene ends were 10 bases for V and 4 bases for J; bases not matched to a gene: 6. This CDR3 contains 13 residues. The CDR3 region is CATQTGGGTEAFF. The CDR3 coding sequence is TGTGCCACCCAGACAGGGGGCGGCACTGAAGCTTTCTTT.

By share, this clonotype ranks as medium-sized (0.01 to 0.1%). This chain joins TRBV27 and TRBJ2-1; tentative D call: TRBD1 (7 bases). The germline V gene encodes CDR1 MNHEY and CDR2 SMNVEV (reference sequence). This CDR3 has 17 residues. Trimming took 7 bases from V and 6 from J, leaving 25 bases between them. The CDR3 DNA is TGTGCCAGCACCGCAATCCTTGGACAGGCCGGGGGCAATGAGCAGTTCTTC. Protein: CASTAILGQAGGNEQFF.

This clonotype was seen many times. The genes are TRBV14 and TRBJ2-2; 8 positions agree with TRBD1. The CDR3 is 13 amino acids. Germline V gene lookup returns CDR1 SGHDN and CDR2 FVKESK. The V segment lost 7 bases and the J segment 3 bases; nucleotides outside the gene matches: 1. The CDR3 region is CASKDRDTGELFF. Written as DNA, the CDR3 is TGTGCCAGCAAGGACAGGGACACCGGGGAGCTGTTTTTT.

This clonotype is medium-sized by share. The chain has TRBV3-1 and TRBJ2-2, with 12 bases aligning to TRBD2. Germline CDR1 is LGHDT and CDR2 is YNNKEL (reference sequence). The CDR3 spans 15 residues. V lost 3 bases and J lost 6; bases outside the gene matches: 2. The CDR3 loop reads CASSQTSGRAGELFF. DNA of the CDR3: TGTGCCAGCAGCCAGACTAGCGGGAGAGCCGGGGAGCTGTTTTTT. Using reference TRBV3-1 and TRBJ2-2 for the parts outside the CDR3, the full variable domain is DTAVSQTPKYLVTQMGNDKSIKCEQNLGHDTMYWYKQDSKKFLKIMFSYNNKELIINETVPNRFSPKSPDKAHLNLHINSLELGDSAVYFCASSQTSGRAGELFFGEGSRLTVL.

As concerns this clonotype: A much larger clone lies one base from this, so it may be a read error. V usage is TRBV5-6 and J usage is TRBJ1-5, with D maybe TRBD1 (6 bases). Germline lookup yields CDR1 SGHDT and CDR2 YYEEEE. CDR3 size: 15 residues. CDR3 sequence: CARSLRGLVVQPQHF. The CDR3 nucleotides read TGTGCCAGAAGCTTGCGGGGGCTCGTCGTCCAGCCCCAGCATTTT.

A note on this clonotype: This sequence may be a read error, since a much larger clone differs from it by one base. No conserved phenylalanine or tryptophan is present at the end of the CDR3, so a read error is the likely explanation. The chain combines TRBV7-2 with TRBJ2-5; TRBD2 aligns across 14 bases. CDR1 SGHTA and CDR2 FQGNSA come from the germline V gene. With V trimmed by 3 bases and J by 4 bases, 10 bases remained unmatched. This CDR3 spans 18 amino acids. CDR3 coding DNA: TGTGCCAGCAGCTTGGAAGGACTAGCGGGGGGCAAGGGAGAGACCCAGTACTAC. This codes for CASSLEGLAGGKGETQYY.

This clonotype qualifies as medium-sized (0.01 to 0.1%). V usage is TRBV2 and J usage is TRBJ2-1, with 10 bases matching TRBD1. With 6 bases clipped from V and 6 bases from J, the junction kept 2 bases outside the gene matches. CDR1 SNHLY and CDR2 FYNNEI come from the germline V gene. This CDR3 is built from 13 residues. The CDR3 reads CASRWTGGNEQFF. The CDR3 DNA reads TGTGCCAGCAGGTGGACAGGGGGCAATGAGCAGTTCTTC.

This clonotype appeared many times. CDR3 in amino acids: CASSITSGSGYTF. DNA for the CDR3: TGTGCCAGTAGTATAACTTCGGGGTCTGGCTACACCTTC. The V and J genes are TRBV19 and TRBJ1-2; no firm D call. Trimming pared 2 bases from V and 7 bases from J, leaving 11 bases between. From germline, CDR1 is LNHDA and CDR2 SQIVND (reference sequence). CDR3 length: 13 residues.

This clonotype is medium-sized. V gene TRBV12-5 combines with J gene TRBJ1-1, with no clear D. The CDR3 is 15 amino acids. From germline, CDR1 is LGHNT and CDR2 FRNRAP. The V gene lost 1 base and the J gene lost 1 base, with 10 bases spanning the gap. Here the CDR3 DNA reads TGTGCTAGTGGTTTGGAAGGACTCCCGAACACTGAAGCTTTCTTT. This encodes CASGLEGLPNTEAFF.

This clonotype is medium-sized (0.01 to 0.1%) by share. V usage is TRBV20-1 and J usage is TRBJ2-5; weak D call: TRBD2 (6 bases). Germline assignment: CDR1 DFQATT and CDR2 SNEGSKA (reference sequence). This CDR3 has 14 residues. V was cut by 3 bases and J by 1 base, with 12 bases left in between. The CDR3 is CSARAGSVQETQYF. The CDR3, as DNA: TGCAGTGCTAGGGCCGGGAGCGTCCAAGAGACCCAGTACTTC.

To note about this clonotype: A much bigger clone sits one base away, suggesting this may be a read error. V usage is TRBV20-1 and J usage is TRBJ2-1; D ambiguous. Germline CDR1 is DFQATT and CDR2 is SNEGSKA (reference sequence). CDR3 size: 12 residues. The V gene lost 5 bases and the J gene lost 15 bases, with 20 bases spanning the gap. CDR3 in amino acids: CSAEECAMRLFF. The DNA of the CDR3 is TGCAGTGCTGAAGAGTGTGCCATGCGTTTGTTCTTC.

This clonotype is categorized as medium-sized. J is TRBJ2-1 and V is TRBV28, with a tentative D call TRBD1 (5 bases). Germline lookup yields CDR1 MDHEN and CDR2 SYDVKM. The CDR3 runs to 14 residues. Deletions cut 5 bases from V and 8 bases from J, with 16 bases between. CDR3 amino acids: CASSPLKGIDEQFF. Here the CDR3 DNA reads TGTGCCAGCAGTCCCCTAAAGGGGATCGATGAGCAGTTCTTC.

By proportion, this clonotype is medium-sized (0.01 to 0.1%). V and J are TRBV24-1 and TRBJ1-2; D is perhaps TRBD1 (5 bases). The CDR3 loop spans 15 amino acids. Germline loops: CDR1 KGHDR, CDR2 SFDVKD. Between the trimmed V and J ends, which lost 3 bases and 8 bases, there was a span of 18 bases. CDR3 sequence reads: CATSDANRQRGGYTF. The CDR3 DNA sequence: TGTGCCACCAGTGATGCTAACCGGCAAAGGGGAGGCTACACCTTC.

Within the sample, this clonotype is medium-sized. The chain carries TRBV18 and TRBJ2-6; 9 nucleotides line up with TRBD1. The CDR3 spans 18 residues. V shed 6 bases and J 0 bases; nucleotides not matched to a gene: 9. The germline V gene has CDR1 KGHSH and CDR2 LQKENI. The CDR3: CASSIGTGPPSGANVLTF. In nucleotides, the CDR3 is TGTGCCAGCTCTATCGGGACAGGGCCCCCCTCTGGGGCCAACGTCCTGACTTTC.

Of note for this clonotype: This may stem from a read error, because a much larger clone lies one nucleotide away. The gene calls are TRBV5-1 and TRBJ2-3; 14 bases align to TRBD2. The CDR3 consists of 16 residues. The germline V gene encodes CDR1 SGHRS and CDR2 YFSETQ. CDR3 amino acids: CASGGTSGRSIDTQYF. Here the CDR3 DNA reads TGCGCCAGCGGAGGGACTAGCGGGAGAAGCATAGATACGCAGTATTTT.

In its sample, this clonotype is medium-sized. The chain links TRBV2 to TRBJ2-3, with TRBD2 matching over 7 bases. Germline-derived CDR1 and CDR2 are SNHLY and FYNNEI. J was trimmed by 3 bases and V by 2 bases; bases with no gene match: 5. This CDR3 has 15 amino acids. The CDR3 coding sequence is TGTGCCAGCAGTGAAACGACTAGCCTTACAGATACGCAGTATTTT. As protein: CASSETTSLTDTQYF.

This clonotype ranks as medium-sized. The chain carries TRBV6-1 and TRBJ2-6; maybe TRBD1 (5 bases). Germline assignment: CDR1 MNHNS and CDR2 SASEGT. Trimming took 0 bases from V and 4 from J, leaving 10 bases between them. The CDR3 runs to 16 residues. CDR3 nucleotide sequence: TGTGCCAGCAGTGAAGCATCAGGGTCCGGGGCCAACGTCCTGACTTTC. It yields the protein CASSEASGSGANVLTF.

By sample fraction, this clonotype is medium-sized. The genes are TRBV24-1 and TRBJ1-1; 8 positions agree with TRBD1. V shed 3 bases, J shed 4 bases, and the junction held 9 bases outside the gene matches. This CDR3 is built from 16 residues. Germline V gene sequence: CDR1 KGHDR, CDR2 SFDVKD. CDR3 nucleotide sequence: TGTGCCACCAGTGATCGCTCGTCTACAGGGGGCACTGAAGCTTTCTTT. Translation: CATSDRSSTGGTEAFF.

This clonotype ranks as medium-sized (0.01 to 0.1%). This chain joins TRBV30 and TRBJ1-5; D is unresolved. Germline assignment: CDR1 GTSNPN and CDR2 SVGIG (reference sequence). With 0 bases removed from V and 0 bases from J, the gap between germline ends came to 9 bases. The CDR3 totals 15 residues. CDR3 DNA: TGTGCCTGGAGTGTTGAACCTTATAGCAATCAGCCCCAGCATTTT. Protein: CAWSVEPYSNQPQHF.

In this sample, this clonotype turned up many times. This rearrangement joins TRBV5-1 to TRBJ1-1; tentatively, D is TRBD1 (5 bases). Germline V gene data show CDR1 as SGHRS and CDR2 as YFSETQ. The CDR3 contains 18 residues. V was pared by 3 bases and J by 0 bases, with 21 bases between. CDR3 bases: TGCGCCAGCAGCTATTCGTCCGGGGGAATTGGGGTGAACACTGAAGCTTTCTTT. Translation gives CASSYSSGGIGVNTEAFF. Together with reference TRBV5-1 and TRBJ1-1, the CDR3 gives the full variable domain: KAGVTQTPRYLIKTRGQQVTLSCSPISGHRSVSWYQQTPGQGLQFLFEYFSETQRNKGNFPGRFSGRQFSNSRSEMNVSTLELGDSALYLCASSYSSGGIGVNTEAFFGQGTRLTVV.

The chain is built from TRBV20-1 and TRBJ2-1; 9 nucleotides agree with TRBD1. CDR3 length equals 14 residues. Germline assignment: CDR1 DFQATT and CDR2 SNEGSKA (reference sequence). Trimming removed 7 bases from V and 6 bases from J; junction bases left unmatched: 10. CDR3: CSGKGQGYTNEQFF. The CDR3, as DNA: TGCAGTGGGAAGGGACAGGGCTACACCAATGAGCAGTTCTTC.